The T cell receptor beta chain described here comes from a study of blood T cell repertoires in COVID-19. With regard to this clone: At the DNA level, this CDR3 is encoded by other sequences in the same sample as well.

Profiled with immunoSEQ multiplex PCR; TCRdb holds only in-frame clones, not every one. The data show just under 300,000 clones, with 70% to 90% seen just once and 1.3% held by the top ten. V lost 4 bases, J lost 5 bases, and 8 bases lay in between. CDR1 is MDHEN, CDR2 SYDVKM, per germline. The CDR3 runs to 12 residues. The clonotype originates from a man in his 70s with acute or convalescent COVID-19. The specimen was peripheral blood. V gene TRBV28 combines with J gene TRBJ1-2, with a tentative D call TRBD1 (5 bases). CDR3 protein: CASSSGGYGYTF. The CDR3 DNA is TGTGCCAGCAGTTCCGGGGGGTATGGCTACACCTTC.